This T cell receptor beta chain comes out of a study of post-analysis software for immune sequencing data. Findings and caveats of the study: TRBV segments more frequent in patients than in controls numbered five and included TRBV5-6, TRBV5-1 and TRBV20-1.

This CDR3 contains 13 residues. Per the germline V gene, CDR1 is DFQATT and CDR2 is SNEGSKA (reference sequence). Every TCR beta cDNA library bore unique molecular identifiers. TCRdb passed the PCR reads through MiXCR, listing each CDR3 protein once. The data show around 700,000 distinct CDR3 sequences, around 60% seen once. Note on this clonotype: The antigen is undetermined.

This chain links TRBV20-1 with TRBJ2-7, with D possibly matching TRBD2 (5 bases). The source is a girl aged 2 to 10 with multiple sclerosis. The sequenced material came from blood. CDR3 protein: CGSARDMGGEQYF. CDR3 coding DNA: TGCGGAAGTGCCCGGGATATGGGCGGGGAGCAGTACTTC.